These 5 T cell receptor beta chains share one sample of origin, sequenced in a study of PD-L1 blockade in urothelial cancer. Only in-frame clones appear in the TCRdb table, and some are missing; sequencing was by immunoSEQ multiplex PCR. The data show about 51,000 clones, with approximately 86% seen just once and more than 15% held by the top ten. The specimen was PBMCs, collected around atezolizumab (anti-PD-L1) treatment. These receptors came from a man aged 55 to 70 with urothelial cancer.

V and J are TRBV19 and TRBJ2-6; no clear D. CDR3 length equals 16 residues. The V and J ends lost 4 bases and 0 bases respectively, with 10 bases between them. The germline gives CDR1 LNHDA, CDR2 SQIVND (reference sequence). This CDR3 is CASSRNPSSGANVLTF. CDR3 nucleotide sequence: TGTGCCAGTAGTAGAAACCCCAGCTCTGGGGCCAACGTCCTGACTTTC.

The chain employs TRBV11-2 and TRBJ2-7; TRBD1 matches 9 bases. Trimming at V came to 0 bases and at J to 2 bases, leaving 2 bases not matched to a gene. The CDR3 covers 15 residues. The germline CDR1 and CDR2 sequences are SGHAT and FQNNGV. The CDR3 protein is CASSLDRTGAYEQYF. In DNA form, the CDR3 reads TGTGCCAGCAGCTTAGATAGGACAGGGGCCTACGAGCAGTACTTC.

This clone was observed once. V usage is TRBV27 and J usage is TRBJ1-4, with a possible D match to TRBD1 (6 bases). CDR1 and CDR2 (germline): MNHEY, SMNVEV (reference sequence). The V and J ends lost 5 bases and 8 bases respectively, with 15 bases between them. This CDR3 is 14 amino acids long. The CDR3 reads CASSKNRVEEKLFF. DNA for the CDR3: TGTGCCAGCAGTAAAAACAGGGTAGAGGAAAAACTGTTTTTT.

The chain employs TRBV28 and TRBJ2-7; D call uncertain. V was pared by 3 bases and J by 4 bases, with 13 bases between. This CDR3 is 14 amino acids long. Germline CDR1 is MDHEN and CDR2 is SYDVKM. The CDR3: CASSLMNRGYEQYF. CDR3 DNA: TGTGCCAGCAGTTTGATGAATCGAGGATACGAGCAGTACTTC.

The chain employs TRBV30 and TRBJ2-7; 7 nucleotides match TRBD2. V lost 4 bases and J lost 2; bases outside the gene matches: 8. The germline CDR1 and CDR2 sequences are GTSNPN and SVGIG (reference sequence). This CDR3 contains 14 residues. CDR3 DNA: TGTGCCTGGACCGGCAAGCGGGATACCTACGAGCAGTACTTC. Translating it yields CAWTGKRDTYEQYF. The complete variable domain, with remaining parts taken from reference TRBV30 and TRBJ2-7, reads SQTIHQWPATLVQPVGSPLSLECTVEGTSNPNLYWYRQAAGRGLQLLFYSVGIGQISSEVPQNLSASRPQDRQFILSSKKLLLSDSGFYLCAWTGKRDTYEQYFGPGTRLTVT.